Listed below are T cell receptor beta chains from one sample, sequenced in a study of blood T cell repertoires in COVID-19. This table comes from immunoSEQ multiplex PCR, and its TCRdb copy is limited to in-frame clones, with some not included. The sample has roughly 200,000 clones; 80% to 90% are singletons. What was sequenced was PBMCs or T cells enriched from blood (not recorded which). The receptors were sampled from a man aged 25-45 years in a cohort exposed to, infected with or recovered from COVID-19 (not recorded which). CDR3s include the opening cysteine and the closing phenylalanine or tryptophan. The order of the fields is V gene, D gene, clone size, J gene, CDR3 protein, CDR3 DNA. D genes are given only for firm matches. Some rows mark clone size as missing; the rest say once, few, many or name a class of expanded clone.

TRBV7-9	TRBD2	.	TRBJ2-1	CASSLAFGGSPDEQFF	TGTGCCAGCAGCTTAGCTTTTGGCGGGAGTCCCGATGAGCAGTTCTTC
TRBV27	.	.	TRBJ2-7	CASSYPGTPTYEQYF	TGTGCCAGCAGTTATCCCGGGACACCGACCTACGAGCAGTACTTC
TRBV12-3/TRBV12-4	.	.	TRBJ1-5	CASRLQGGQPQHF	TGTGCCAGCAGGCTGCAGGGAGGACAGCCCCAGCATTTT
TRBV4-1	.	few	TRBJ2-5	CASSQVGSVETQYF	TGCGCCAGCAGCCAAGTGGGGAGCGTAGAGACCCAGTACTTC
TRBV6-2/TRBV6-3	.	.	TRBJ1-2	CASSYSSAPSYGYTF	TGTGCCAGCAGTTACTCCTCCGCCCCTAGCTATGGCTACACCTTC
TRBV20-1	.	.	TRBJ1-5	CSASQVQDQPQHF	TGCAGTGCTAGTCAGGTCCAGGATCAGCCCCAGCATTTT
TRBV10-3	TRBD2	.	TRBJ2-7	CAIRDGGGTYEQYF	TGTGCCATCAGGGACGGCGGGGGGACCTACGAGCAGTACTTC
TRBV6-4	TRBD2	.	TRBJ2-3	CASSGLAGSDTQYF	TGTGCCAGCAGTGGACTAGCGGGTTCAGATACGCAGTATTTT
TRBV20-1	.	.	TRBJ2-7	CSARRDEQYF	TGCAGTGCCAGACGGGACGAGCAGTACTTC
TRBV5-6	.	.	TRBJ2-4	CASSYQGSDKNIQYF	TGTGCCAGCAGCTACCAGGGTTCTGACAAAAACATTCAGTACTTC
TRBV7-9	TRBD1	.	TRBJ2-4	CASSLAGQGAKNIQYF	TGTGCCAGCAGCTTAGCGGGACAGGGGGCCAAAAACATTCAGTACTTC
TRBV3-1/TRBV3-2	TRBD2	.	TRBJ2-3	CASSQGAGGMDTQYF	TGTGCCAGCAGCCAAGGTGCGGGAGGTATGGATACGCAGTATTTT
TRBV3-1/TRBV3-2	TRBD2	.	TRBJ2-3	CASSPLGAGVRTDTQYF	TGTGCCAGCAGCCCCCTCGGGGCGGGAGTACGCACAGATACGCAGTATTTT